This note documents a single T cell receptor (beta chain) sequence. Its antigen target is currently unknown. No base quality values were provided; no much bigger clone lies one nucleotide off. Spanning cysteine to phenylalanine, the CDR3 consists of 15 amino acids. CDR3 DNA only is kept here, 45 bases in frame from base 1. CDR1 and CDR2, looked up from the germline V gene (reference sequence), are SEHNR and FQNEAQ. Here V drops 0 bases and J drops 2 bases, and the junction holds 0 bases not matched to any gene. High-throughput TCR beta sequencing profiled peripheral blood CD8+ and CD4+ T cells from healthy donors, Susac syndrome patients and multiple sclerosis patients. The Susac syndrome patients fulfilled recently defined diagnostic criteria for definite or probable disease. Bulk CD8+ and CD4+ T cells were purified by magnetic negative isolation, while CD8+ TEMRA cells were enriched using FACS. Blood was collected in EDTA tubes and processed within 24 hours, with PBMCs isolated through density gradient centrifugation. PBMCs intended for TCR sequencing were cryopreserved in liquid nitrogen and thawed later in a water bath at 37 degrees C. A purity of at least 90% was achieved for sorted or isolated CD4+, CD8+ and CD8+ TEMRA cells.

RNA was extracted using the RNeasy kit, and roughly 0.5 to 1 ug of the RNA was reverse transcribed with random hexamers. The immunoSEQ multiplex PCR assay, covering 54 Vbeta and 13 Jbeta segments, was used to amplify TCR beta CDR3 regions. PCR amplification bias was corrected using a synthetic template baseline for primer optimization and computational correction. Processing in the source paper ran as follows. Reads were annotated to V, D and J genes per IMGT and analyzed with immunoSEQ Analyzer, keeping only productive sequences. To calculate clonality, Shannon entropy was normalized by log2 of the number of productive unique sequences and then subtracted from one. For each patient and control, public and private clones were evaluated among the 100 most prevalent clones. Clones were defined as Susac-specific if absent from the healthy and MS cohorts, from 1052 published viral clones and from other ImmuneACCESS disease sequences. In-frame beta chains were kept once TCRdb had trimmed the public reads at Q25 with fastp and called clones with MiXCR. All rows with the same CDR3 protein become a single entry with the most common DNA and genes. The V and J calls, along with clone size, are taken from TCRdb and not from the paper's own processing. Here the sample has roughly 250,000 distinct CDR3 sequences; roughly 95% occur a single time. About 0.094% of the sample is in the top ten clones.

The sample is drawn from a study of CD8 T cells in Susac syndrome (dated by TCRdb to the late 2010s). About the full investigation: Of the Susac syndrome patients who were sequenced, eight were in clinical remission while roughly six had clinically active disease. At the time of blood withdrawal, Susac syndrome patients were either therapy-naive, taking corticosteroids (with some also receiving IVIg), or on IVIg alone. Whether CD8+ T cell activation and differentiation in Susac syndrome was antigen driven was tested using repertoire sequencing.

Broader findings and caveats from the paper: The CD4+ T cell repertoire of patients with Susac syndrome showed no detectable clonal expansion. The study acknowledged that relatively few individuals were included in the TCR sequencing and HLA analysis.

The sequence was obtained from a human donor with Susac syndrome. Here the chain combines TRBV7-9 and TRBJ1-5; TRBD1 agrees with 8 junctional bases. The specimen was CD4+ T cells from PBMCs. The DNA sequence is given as TGTGCCAGCAGCTTAGCGGGACAGGGCAATCAGCCCCAGCATTTT. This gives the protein CASSLAGQGNQPQHF.